Presented here are 18 T cell receptor beta chains from one specimen sequenced in a study of blood T cell repertoires in COVID-19. Sequenced by immunoSEQ multiplex PCR; TCRdb stores in-frame clones only, minus some. The sample has a few hundred thousand clones; approximately 85% are singletons. Material: peripheral blood. Every receptor here comes from a woman of 80 years or more with COVID-19, enrolled during active disease.

The chain combines TRBV2 with TRBJ2-2; possible D gene TRBD2, 6 bases. Trimming cost V 5 bases and J 6 bases, with 16 bases left between them. CDR1 is SNHLY, CDR2 FYNNEI, per germline. There are 15 residues in the CDR3. CDR3 DNA sequence: TGTGCCAGCAGTCAACTTTCTAGCGTCCCCGGGGAGCTGTTTTTT. This translates into CASSQLSSVPGELFF.

The V and J genes are TRBV7-3 and TRBJ2-5, with 7 bases matching TRBD1. Trimming at V came to 4 bases and at J to 5 bases, leaving 4 bases not matched to a gene. Germline V gene data show CDR1 as SGHTA and CDR2 as FQGTGA. This CDR3 is built from 13 residues. The CDR3 bases are TGTGCCAGCAGCTCCACAGGGGTGGAGACCCAGTACTTC. As protein: CASSSTGVETQYF.

The chain uses TRBV5-1 and TRBJ1-5; D remains ambiguous. This CDR3 contains 13 residues. Germline V lookup: CDR1 SGHRS, CDR2 YFSETQ. V was pared by 1 base and J by 7 bases, with 9 bases between. The CDR3 nucleotides are TGCGCCAGCAGCTTGTTAGGTAGCCAGCCCCAGCATTTT. Protein: CASSLLGSQPQHF.

The chain is built from TRBV18 and TRBJ2-7; 7 positions agree with TRBD1. CDR3 length: 14 amino acids. Germline V CDR1 and CDR2: KGHSH, LQKENI. Losses at the gene ends were 3 bases for V and 1 base for J; bases not matched to a gene: 3. This CDR3 reads CASSPGTDSYEQYF. CDR3 nucleotide sequence: TGTGCCAGCTCACCCGGGACAGATTCCTACGAGCAGTACTTC.

CDR3 loop: CATRTSGTGELFF. Written as DNA, the CDR3 is TGTGCCACCAGGACTAGCGGTACCGGGGAGCTGTTTTTT. This chain joins TRBV15 and TRBJ2-2; TRBD2 aligns across 9 bases. V dropped 6 bases and J dropped 5; count of bases not matched to a gene: 1. Germline V lookup: CDR1 LNHNV, CDR2 YYDKDF (reference sequence). The CDR3 loop spans 13 amino acids.

The table lists this clone with a few counts. This rearrangement joins TRBV18 to TRBJ1-1; D is ambiguous. CDR1 is KGHSH and CDR2 is LQKENI in the germline V gene. V lost 6 bases and J lost 3, with 11 bases in between. CDR3 length: 13 residues. This CDR3 reads CASSSSGDTEAFF. The DNA of the CDR3 is TGTGCCAGCTCCTCAAGCGGGGACACTGAAGCTTTCTTT. The variable domain in full, with the rest retrieved from reference TRBV18 and TRBJ1-1, is NAGVMQNPRHLVRRRGQEARLRCSPMKGHSHVYWYRQLPEEGLKFMVYLQKENIIDESGMPKERFSAEFPKEGPSILRIQQVVRGDSAAYFCASSSSGDTEAFFGQGTRLTVV.

This chain uses TRBV27 with TRBJ2-3, with 8 bases that match TRBD2. CDR1 and CDR2 (germline): MNHEY, SMNVEV (reference sequence). This CDR3 has 17 residues. V lost 2 bases to trimming and J lost 5 bases; unmatched junction nucleotides: 12. The CDR3 spells CASSLLAGTRFRDTQYF. The CDR3 region has the DNA TGTGCCAGCAGTTTACTTGCTGGGACTAGATTCAGAGATACGCAGTATTTT.

The J gene is TRBJ2-1, the V gene TRBV18, with TRBD2 matching 11 bases. J gave up 2 bases and V 6 bases, and 3 bases lay outside the gene matches. Per germline, CDR1 KGHSH and CDR2 LQKENI. CDR3 length: 15 amino acids. CDR3 protein: CASSPTSGTYNEQFF. Written as DNA, the CDR3 is TGTGCCAGCTCTCCGACTAGCGGGACCTACAATGAGCAGTTCTTC.

This chain joins TRBV6-5 and TRBJ1-2, with 9 nucleotides matching TRBD1. V shed 6 bases, J shed 7 bases, and the junction held 9 bases outside the gene matches. Germline lookup yields CDR1 MNHEY and CDR2 SVGAGI. There are 14 residues in the CDR3. CDR3 protein: CASSHRDRDSGYTF. The CDR3, as DNA: TGTGCCAGCAGCCACCGGGACAGGGACTCTGGCTACACCTTC.

The chain combines TRBV5-4 with TRBJ1-1; no firm D call. This CDR3 contains 14 residues. Germline CDR1 and CDR2: SGHNT and YYREEE (reference sequence). The germline V and J ends were trimmed by 1 base and 4 bases, with 11 bases remaining between them. CDR3: CASSLIDMATEAFF. CDR3 coding DNA: TGTGCCAGCAGCTTGATTGACATGGCCACTGAAGCTTTCTTT.

This clone turned up a few times. The rearrangement links TRBV6-2 or TRBV6-3 to TRBJ2-7, with 9 bases lining up with TRBD1. This CDR3 comprises 16 residues. The trim removed 2 bases at V and 5 bases at J, leaving 10 bases unmatched. Per germline, CDR1 MNHEY and CDR2 SVGEGT. CDR3 nucleotides: TGTGCCAGCAGTTACGGGCCGGGACAGGGTTCTGACGAGCAGTACTTC. Its translation is CASSYGPGQGSDEQYF.

This clone was picked up a small number of times. This chain connects TRBV14 to TRBJ1-3; possible D gene TRBD1, 6 bases. With 4 bases removed from V and 2 bases from J, the gap between germline ends came to 15 bases. The germline CDR1 and CDR2 sequences are SGHDN and FVKESK. This CDR3 has 16 residues. The DNA for the CDR3 is TGTGCCAGCAGCCGAGAGAACAGGGCGGCTGGAAACACCATATATTTT. Protein sequence: CASSRENRAAGNTIYF.

V gene TRBV3-1 (or the pseudogene TRBV3-2) combines with J gene TRBJ2-5; no reliable D call. Per the germline V gene, CDR1 is LGHDT and CDR2 is YNNKEL (reference sequence). This CDR3 contains 14 residues. Trimming left V 0 bases short and J 2 bases short, with 7 bases between. The CDR3 loop is CASSQDPFQETQYF. Here the CDR3 DNA reads TGTGCCAGCAGCCAAGACCCCTTTCAAGAGACCCAGTACTTC.

The chain has TRBV27 and TRBJ1-2, with 11 bases aligning to TRBD1. Trimming removed 4 bases from V and 4 bases from J; junction bases left unmatched: 11. This CDR3 region has 17 residues. Germline loops: CDR1 MNHEY, CDR2 SMNVEV (reference sequence). The CDR3 loop is CASSSYRTGGWGYGYTF. CDR3 DNA sequence: TGTGCCAGCAGTTCGTACCGGACAGGGGGCTGGGGCTATGGCTACACCTTC.

The V and J genes are TRBV5-4 and TRBJ2-5; 7 bases are shared with TRBD1. The CDR3 is 14 residues long. Trimming took 4 bases from V and 5 from J; bases not matched to a gene: 8. CDR1 and CDR2 (germline): SGHNT, YYREEE (reference sequence). The CDR3 reads CASSPGQVLETQYF. For the CDR3, the DNA is TGTGCCAGCAGCCCAGGACAGGTTTTGGAGACCCAGTACTTC.

The V call is TRBV12-3 or TRBV12-4, the J call TRBJ1-2; D is perhaps TRBD1 (5 bases). The CDR3 is 12 amino acids. V dropped 2 bases and J dropped 5 bases, with 6 bases sitting between them. The CDR3 DNA reads TGTGCCAGCAGTTTAAGGGGTTATGGCTACACCTTC. This gives the protein CASSLRGYGYTF.

The V gene is TRBV19, the J gene TRBJ1-2; TRBD1 might be the D (5 bases). Trimming took off 6 bases at V and 4 bases at J, with 12 bases between the two ends. There are 13 residues in the CDR3. Germline CDR1 LNHDA, CDR2 SQIVND (reference sequence). The DNA of the CDR3 is TGTGCCAGTAGATCCGGACATGTCTATGGCTACACCTTC. As protein: CASRSGHVYGYTF.

The chain is built from TRBV19 and TRBJ2-5; TRBD2 agrees at 9 bases. CDR1 is LNHDA, CDR2 SQIVND, per germline (reference sequence). V was clipped by 5 bases and J by 4 bases; unmatched bases: 14. The CDR3 loop spans 17 amino acids. The CDR3 DNA follows: TGTGCCAGTAGTGACGAGCGGGGGGCCAGGTCATTAGAGACCCAGTACTTC. Protein product: CASSDERGARSLETQYF.